The 11 T cell receptor beta chains reported below all come from one sample, sequenced in a study of shared clonotypes between healthy human individuals. The assay was immunoSEQ multiplex PCR, and TCRdb's table has in-frame clones only and misses some. The data contain around 2,000,000 clones, 95% of them singletons. The sample was naive CD4+ T cells sorted from blood. Described subset: CD45RA+ positively selected. Receptors were obtained from a man between 18 and 29 years old in good health.

The chain joins TRBV4-1 to TRBJ2-3; 10 nucleotides match TRBD2. Germline values: CDR1 MGHRA, CDR2 YSYEKL. V lost 4 bases and J lost 4; bases outside the gene matches: 14. This CDR3 has 18 amino acids. CDR3 sequence: CASSPSGSHQRRPDTQYF. For the CDR3, the DNA is TGCGCCAGCAGCCCTAGCGGGAGCCACCAAAGGAGACCAGATACGCAGTATTTT.

The chain recombines TRBV27 with TRBJ1-5; D not certain. V was cut by 4 bases and J by 11 bases, with 15 bases left in between. The CDR3 loop spans 13 amino acids. Per the germline V gene, CDR1 is MNHEY and CDR2 is SMNVEV (reference sequence). Here the CDR3 reads CASSSRFMGAQHF. The CDR3 DNA reads TGTGCCAGCAGTTCCAGGTTTATGGGAGCCCAGCATTTT.

This chain joins TRBV14 and TRBJ2-3; maybe TRBD1 (5 bases). The CDR3 loop spans 16 amino acids. V lost 2 bases to trimming and J lost 0 bases, with 12 bases between them. Germline assignment: CDR1 SGHDN and CDR2 FVKESK. The CDR3 loop is CASSQRTPGSTDTQYF. In nucleotides, the CDR3 is TGTGCCAGCAGCCAACGTACCCCAGGGAGCACAGATACGCAGTATTTT. Using reference TRBV14 and TRBJ2-3 for the parts outside the CDR3, the full variable domain is EAGVTQFPSHSVIEKGQTVTLRCDPISGHDNLYWYRRVMGKEIKFLLHFVKESKQDESGMPNNRFLAERTGGTYSTLKVQPAELEDSGVYFCASSQRTPGSTDTQYFGPGTRLTVL.

The V call is TRBV6-4, the J call TRBJ1-6; D gene ambiguous. Germline CDR1 MRHNA, CDR2 SNTAGT. Trimming removed 6 bases from V and 9 bases from J, with 12 bases in between. The CDR3 contains 13 residues. The DNA of the CDR3 is TGTGCCAGCAGCGGGTCCGTGAGTTCACCCCTCCACTTT. This codes for CASSGSVSSPLHF.

The rearrangement joins TRBV7-9 to TRBJ1-6, with D maybe TRBD1 (6 bases). V lost 3 bases and J lost 5, with 11 bases in between. CDR3 length: 15 amino acids. Germline loops: CDR1 SEHNR, CDR2 FQNEAQ (reference sequence). The CDR3 sequence is CASSLPGQNNSPLHF. The CDR3 DNA follows: TGTGCCAGCAGCTTGCCGGGACAAAATAATTCACCCCTCCACTTT.

V is TRBV6-6 and J is TRBJ1-5, with 7 nucleotides matching TRBD1. Per germline, CDR1 MNHNY and CDR2 SVGAGI (reference sequence). The CDR3 is 13 amino acids. The J segment lost 5 bases and the V segment lost 2 bases, leaving 0 bases of the junction unmatched. CDR3 protein: CASSYDRDQPQHF. CDR3 nucleotides: TGTGCCAGCAGTTACGACAGGGATCAGCCCCAGCATTTT.

The chain recombines TRBV9 with TRBJ2-2; D not resolved. Germline lookup yields CDR1 SGDLS and CDR2 YYNGEE. The CDR3 has 14 amino acids. V lost 1 base and J 6 bases, leaving 10 bases between the germline ends. This chain's CDR3 is CASSVTVFAGELFF. The CDR3 region has the DNA TGTGCCAGCAGCGTAACAGTCTTCGCCGGGGAGCTGTTTTTT.

CDR3 residues: CASSPAAGGPDEQYF. The CDR3 nucleotides are TGTGCCAGCTCACCAGCGGCGGGGGGGCCAGATGAGCAGTACTTC. The chain uses TRBV18 and TRBJ2-7, with TRBD2 matching 9 bases. Looked up from germline, CDR1 is KGHSH and CDR2 is LQKENI. V shed 2 bases, J shed 7 bases, and the junction held 9 bases outside the gene matches. CDR3 length equals 15 residues.

The rearrangement uses TRBV2 and TRBJ2-4; 10 bases fit TRBD2. CDR1 is SNHLY and CDR2 is FYNNEI in the germline V gene. The V and J ends lost 7 bases and 1 base, in that order; junction bases with no gene match: 7. The CDR3 extends over 16 amino acids. The CDR3 protein is CASTEGTSEAKNIQYF. The CDR3 DNA reads as TGTGCCAGCACCGAAGGGACTAGCGAGGCCAAAAACATTCAGTACTTC.

The chain is built from TRBV6-1 and TRBJ1-1; no definite D call. The V gene's germline CDR1 is MNHNS and CDR2 SASEGT. This CDR3 spans 13 amino acids. Trimming left V 4 bases short and J 4 bases short, with 10 bases between. The DNA of the CDR3 is TGTGCCAGCAGTGGGGTTCTGGGCACTGAAGCTTTCTTT. Translated, it gives CASSGVLGTEAFF.

The rearrangement joins TRBV5-6 to TRBJ1-2; perhaps TRBD1 as D (5 bases). In germline, CDR1 is SGHDT, CDR2 YYEEEE. The CDR3 is 15 residues long. The V gene lost 0 bases and the J gene lost 3 bases, with 12 bases spanning the gap. The chain's CDR3 is CASSLGQGSHYGYTF. For the CDR3, the DNA is TGTGCCAGCAGCTTGGGGCAGGGAAGCCACTATGGCTACACCTTC.